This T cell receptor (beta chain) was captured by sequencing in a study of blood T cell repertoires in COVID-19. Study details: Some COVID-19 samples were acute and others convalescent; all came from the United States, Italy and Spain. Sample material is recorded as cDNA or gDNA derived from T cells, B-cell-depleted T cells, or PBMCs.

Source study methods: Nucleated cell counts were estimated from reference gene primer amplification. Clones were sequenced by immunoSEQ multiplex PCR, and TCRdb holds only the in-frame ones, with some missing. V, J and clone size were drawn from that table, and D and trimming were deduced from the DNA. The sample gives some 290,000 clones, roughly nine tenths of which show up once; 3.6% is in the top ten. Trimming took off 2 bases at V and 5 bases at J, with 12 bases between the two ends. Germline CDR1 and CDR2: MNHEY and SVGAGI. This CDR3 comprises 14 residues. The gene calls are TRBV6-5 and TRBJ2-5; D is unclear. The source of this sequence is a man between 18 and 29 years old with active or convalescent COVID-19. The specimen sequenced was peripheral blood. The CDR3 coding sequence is TGTGCCAGCAGTTACGAAGCCCCCAGGGAGACCCAGTACTTC. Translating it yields CASSYEAPRETQYF.